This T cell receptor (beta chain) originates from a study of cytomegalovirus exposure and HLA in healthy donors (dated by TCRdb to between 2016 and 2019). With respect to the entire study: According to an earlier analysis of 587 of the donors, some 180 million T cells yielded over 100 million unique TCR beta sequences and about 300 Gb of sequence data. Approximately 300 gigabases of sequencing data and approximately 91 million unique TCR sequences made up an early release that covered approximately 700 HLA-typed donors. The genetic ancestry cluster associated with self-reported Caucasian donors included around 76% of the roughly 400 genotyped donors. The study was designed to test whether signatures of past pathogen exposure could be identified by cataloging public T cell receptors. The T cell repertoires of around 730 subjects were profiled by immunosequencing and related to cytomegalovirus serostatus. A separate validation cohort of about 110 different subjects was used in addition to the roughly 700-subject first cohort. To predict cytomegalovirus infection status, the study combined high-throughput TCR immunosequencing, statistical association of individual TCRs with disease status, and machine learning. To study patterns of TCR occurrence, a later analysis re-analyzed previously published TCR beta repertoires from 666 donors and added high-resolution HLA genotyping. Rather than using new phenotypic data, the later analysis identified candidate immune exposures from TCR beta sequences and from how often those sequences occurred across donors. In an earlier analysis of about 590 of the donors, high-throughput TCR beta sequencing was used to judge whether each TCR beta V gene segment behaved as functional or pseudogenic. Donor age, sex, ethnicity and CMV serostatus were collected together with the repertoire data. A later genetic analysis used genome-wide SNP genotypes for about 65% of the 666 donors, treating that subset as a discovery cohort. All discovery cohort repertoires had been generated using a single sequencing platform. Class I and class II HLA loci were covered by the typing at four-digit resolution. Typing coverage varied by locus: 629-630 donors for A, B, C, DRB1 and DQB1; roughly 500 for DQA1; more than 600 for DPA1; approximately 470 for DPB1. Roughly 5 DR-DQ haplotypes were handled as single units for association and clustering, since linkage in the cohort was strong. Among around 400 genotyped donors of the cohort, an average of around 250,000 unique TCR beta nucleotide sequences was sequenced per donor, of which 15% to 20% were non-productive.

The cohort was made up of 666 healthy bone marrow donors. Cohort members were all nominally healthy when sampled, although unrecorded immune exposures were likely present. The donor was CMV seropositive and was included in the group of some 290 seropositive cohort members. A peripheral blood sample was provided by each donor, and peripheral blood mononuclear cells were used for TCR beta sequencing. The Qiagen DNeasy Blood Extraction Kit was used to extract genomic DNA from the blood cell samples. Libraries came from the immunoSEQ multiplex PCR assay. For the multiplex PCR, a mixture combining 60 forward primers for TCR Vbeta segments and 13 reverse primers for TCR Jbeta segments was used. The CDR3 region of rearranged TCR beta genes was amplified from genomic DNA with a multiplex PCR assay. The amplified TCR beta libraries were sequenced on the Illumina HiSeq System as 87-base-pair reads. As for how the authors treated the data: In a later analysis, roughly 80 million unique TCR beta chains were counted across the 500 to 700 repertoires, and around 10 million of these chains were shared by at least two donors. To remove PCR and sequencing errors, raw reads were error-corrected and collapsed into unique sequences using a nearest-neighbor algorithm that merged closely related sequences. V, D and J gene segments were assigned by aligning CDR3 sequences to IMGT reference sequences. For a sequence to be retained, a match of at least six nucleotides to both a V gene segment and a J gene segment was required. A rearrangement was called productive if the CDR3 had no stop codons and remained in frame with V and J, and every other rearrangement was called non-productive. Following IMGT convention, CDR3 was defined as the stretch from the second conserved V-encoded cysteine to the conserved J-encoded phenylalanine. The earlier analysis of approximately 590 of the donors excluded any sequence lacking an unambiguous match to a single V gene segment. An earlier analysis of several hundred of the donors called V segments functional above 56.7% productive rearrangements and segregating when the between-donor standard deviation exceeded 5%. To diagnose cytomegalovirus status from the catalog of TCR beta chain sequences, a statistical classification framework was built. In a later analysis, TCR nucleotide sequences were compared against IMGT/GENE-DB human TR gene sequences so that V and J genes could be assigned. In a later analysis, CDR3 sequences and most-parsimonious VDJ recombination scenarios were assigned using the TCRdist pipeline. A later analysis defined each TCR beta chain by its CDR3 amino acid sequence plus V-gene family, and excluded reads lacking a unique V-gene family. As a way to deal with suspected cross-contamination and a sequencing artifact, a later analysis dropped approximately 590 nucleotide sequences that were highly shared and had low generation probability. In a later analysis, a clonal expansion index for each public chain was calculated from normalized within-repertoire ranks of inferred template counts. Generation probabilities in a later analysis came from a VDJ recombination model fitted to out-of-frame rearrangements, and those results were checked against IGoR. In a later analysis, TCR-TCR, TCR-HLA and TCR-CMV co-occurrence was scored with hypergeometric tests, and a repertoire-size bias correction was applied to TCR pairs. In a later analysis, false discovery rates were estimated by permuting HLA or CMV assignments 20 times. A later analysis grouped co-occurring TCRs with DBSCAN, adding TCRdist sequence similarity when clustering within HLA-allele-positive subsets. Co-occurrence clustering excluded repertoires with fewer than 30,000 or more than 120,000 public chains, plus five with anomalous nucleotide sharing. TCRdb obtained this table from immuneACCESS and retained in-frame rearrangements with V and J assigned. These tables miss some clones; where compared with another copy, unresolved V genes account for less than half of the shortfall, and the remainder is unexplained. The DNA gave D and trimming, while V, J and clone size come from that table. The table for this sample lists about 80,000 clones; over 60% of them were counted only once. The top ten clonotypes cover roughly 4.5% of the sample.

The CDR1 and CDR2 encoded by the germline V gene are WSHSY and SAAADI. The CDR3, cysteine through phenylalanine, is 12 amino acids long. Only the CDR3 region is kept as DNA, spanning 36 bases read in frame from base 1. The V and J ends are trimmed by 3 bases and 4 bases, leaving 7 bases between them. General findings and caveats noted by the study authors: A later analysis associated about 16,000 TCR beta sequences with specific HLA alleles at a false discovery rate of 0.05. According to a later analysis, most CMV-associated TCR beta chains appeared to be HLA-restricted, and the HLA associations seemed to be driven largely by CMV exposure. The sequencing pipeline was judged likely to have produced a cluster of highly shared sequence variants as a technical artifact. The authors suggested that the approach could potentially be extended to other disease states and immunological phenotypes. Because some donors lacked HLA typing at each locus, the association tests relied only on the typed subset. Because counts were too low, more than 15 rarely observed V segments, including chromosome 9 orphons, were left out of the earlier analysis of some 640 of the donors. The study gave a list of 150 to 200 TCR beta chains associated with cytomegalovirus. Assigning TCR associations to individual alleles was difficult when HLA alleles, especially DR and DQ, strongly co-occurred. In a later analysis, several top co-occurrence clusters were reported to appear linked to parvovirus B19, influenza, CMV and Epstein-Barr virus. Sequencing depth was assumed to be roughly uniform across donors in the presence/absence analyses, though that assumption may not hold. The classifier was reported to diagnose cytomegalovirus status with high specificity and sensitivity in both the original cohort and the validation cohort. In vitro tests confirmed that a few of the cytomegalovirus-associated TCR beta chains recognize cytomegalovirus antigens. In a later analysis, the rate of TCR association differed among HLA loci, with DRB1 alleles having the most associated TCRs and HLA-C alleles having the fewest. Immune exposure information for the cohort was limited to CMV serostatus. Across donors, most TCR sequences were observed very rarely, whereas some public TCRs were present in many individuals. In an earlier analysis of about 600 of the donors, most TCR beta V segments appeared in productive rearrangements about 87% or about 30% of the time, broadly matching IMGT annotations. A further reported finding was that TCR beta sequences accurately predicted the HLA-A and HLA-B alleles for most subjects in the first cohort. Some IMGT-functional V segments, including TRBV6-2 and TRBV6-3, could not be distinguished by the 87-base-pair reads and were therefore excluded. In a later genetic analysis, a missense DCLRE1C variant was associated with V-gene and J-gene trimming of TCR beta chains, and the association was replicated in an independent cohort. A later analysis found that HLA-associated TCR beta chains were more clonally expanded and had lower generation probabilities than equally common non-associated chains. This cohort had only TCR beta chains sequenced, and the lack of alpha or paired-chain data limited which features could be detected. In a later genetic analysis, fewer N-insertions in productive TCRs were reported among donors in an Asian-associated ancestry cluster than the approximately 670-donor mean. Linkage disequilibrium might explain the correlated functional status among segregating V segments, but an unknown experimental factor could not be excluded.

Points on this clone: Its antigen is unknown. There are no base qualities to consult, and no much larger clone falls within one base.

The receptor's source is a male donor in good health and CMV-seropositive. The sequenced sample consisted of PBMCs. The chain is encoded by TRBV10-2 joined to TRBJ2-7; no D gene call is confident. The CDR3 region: CASSDPGYEQYF. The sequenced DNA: TGCGCCAGCAGTGACCCGGGTTACGAGCAGTACTTC.